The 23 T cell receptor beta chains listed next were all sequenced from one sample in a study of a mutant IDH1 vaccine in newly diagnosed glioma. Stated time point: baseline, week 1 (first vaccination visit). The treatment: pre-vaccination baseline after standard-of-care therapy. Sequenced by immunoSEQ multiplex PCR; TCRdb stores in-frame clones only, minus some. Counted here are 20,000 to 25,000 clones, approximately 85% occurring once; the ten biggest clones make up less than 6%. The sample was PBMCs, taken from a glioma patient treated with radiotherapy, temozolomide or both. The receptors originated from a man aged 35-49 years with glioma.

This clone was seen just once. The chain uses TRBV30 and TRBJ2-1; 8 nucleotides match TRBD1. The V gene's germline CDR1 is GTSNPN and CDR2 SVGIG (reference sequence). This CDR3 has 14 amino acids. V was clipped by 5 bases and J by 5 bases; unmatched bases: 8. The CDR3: CAWSGGVGNNEQFF. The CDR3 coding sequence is TGTGCCTGGTCAGGGGGCGTGGGGAACAATGAGCAGTTCTTC.

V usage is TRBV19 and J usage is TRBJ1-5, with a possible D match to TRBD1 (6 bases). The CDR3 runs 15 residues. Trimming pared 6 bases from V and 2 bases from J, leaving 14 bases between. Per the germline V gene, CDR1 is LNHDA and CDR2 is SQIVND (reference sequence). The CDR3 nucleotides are TGTGCCAGTAGGCAGGGGTCCCCGCGCAATCAGCCCCAGCATTTT. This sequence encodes CASRQGSPRNQPQHF.

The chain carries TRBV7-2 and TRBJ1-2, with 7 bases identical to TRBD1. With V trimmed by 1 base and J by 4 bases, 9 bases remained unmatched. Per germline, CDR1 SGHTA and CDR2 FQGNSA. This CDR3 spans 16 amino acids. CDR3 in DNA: TGTGCCAGCAGCTTAGGTGGGGCAGGGGGAGGCTATGGCTACACCTTC. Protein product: CASSLGGAGGGYGYTF. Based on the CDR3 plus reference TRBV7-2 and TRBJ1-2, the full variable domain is GAGVSQSPSNKVTEKGKDVELRCDPISGHTALYWYRQSLGQGLEFLIYFQGNSAPDKSGLPSDRFSAERTGGSVSTLTIQRTQQEDSAVYLCASSLGGAGGGYGYTFGSGTRLTVV.

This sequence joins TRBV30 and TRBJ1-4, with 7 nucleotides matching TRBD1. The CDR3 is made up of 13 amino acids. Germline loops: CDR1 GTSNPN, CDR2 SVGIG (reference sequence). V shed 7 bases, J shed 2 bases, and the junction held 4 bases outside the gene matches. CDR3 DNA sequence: TGTGCCTCCTACAGGGGTACTAATGAAAAACTGTTTTTT. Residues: CASYRGTNEKLFF.

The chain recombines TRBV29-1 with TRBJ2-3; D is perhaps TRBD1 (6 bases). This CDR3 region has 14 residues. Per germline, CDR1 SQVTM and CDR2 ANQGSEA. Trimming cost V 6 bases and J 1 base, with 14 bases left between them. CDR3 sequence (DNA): TGCAGCGTCACCTCAGGGGCTGGCACAGATACGCAGTATTTT. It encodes CSVTSGAGTDTQYF.

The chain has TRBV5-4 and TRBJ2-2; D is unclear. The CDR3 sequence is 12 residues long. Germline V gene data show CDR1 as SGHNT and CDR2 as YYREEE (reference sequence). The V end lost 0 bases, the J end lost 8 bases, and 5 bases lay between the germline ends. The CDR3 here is CASSLDLGELFF. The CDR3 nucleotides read TGTGCCAGCAGCTTGGATTTGGGGGAGCTGTTTTTT.

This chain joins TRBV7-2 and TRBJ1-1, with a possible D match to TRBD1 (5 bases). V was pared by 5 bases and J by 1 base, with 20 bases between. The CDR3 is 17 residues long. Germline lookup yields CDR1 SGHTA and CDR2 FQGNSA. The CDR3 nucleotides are TGTGCCAGCAGCGGATGGGATGGTGGGGCCCCGAACACTGAAGCTTTCTTT. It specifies CASSGWDGGAPNTEAFF. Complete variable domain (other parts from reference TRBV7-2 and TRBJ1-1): GAGVSQSPSNKVTEKGKDVELRCDPISGHTALYWYRQSLGQGLEFLIYFQGNSAPDKSGLPSDRFSAERTGGSVSTLTIQRTQQEDSAVYLCASSGWDGGAPNTEAFFGQGTRLTVV.

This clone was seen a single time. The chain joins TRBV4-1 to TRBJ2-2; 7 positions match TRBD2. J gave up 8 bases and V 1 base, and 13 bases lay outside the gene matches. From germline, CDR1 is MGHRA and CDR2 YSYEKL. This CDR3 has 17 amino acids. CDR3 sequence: CASSQVTTGGYRGELFF. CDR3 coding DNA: TGCGCCAGCAGCCAAGTAACAACCGGGGGGTATCGGGGGGAGCTGTTTTTT.

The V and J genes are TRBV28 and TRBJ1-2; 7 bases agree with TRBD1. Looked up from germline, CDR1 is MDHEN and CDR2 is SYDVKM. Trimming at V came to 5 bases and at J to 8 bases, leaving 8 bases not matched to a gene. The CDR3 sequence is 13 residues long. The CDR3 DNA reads TGTGCCAGCAGTGACACAGGGGCTCGGGGCTACACCTTC. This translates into CASSDTGARGYTF.

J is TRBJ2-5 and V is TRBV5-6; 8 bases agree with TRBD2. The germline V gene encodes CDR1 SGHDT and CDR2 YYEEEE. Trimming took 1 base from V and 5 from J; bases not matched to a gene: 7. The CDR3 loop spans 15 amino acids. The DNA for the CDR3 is TGTGCCAGCAGCTTGTCCGGGGGGGTCGCTGAGACCCAGTACTTC. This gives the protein CASSLSGGVAETQYF.

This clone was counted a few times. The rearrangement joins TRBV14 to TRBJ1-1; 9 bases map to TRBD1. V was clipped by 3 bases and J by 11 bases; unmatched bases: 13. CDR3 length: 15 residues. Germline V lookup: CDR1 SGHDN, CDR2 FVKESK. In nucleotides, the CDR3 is TGTGCCAGCAGCCATTATGGACAGGGGAAGGCGGACGCTTTCTTT. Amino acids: CASSHYGQGKADAFF.

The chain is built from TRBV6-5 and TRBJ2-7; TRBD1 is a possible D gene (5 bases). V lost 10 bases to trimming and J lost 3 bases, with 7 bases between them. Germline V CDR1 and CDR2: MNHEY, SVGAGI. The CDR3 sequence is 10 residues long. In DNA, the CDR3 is TGTGCCATAGGGGTCTACGAGCAGTACTTC. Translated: CAIGVYEQYF.

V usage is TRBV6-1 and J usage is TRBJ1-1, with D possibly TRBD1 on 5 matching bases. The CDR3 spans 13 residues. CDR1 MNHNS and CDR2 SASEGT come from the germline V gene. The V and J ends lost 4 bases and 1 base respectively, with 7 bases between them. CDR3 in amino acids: CASSVTENTEAFF. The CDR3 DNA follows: TGTGCCAGCAGTGTGACAGAGAACACTGAAGCTTTCTTT.

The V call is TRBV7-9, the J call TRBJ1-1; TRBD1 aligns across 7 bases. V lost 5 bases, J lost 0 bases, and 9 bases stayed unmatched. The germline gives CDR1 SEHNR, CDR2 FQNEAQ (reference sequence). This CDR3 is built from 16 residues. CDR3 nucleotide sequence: TGTGCCAGCAGCGCCACCTTGGGACAGTTGAACACTGAAGCTTTCTTT. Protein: CASSATLGQLNTEAFF.

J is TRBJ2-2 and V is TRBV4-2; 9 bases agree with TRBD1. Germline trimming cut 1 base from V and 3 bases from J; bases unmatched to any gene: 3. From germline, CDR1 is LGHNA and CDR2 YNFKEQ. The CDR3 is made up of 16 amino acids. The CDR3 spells CASSQGDRVDTGELFF. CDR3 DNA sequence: TGTGCCAGCAGCCAAGGGGACAGGGTAGACACCGGGGAGCTGTTTTTT.

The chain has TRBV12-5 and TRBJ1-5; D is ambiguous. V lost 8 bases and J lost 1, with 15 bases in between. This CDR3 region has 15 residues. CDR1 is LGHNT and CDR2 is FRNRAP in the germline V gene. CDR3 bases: TGTGCTAGTTCCATCGGGCAGACGAGCAATCAGCCCCAGCATTTT. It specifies CASSIGQTSNQPQHF.

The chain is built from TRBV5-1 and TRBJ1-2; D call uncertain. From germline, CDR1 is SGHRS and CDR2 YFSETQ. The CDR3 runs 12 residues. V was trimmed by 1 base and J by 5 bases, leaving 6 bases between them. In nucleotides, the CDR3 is TGCGCCAGCAGCTTGAATGAATATGGCTACACCTTC. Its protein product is CASSLNEYGYTF.

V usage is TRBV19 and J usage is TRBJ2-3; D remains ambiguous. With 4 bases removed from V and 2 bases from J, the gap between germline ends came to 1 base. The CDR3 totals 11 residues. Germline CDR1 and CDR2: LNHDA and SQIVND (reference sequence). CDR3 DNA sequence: TGTGCCAGTAGTAACACAGATACGCAGTATTTT. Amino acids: CASSNTDTQYF.

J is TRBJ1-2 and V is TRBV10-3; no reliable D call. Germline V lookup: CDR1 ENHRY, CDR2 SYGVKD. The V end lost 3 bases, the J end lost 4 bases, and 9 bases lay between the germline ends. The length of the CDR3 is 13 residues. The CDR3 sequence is CAISDALGYGYTF. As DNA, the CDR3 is TGTGCCATCAGTGACGCTCTTGGCTATGGCTACACCTTC.

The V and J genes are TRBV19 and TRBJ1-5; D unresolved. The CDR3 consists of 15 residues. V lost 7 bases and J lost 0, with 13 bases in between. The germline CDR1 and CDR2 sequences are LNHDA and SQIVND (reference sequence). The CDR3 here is CASTYLGGSNQPQHF. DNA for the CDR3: TGTGCCAGTACCTACTTAGGAGGTAGCAATCAGCCCCAGCATTTT. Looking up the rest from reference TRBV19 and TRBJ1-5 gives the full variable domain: DGGITQSPKYLFRKEGQNVTLSCEQNLNHDAMYWYRQDPGQGLRLIYYSQIVNDFQKGDIAEGYSVSREKKESFPLTVTSAQKNPTAFYLCASTYLGGSNQPQHFGDGTRLSIL.

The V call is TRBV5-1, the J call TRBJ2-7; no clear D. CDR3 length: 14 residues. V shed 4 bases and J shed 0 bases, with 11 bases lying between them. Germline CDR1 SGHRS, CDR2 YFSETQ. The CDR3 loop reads CASSPDGHSYEQYF. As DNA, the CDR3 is TGCGCCAGCAGCCCGGACGGTCACTCCTACGAGCAGTACTTC.

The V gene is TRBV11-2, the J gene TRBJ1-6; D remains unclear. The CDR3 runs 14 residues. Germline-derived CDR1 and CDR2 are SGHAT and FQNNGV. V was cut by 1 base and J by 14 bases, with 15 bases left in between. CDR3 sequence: CASSLVTAGGSLHF. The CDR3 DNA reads TGTGCCAGCAGCTTAGTCACGGCGGGTGGATCCCTCCACTTT.

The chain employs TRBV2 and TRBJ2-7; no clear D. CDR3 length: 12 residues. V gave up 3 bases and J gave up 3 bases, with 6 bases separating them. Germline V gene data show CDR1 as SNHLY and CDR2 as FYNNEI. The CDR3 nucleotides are TGTGCCAGCAGTGACCCTTACTACGAGCAGTACGTC. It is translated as CASSDPYYEQYV.